These 27 T cell receptor beta chains originate from one sample sequenced in a study of technical replicates of blood from several donors. The repertoire was sequenced with immunoSEQ multiplex PCR; TCRdb's copy has only in-frame clones and lacks some. The data hold some 77,000 clones, with 86% observed a single time. The specimen sequenced was PBMCs. Receptors originate from a human donor in good health. Some clones in this sample may be carry-over from other donors' samples.

This chain links TRBV5-4 with TRBJ1-6; D is possibly TRBD1 (6 bases). The CDR3 covers 15 residues. The V end was cut by 0 bases, the J end by 7 bases, with 11 bases between. Germline CDR1 is SGHNT and CDR2 is YYREEE (reference sequence). Here the CDR3 reads CASSLERQGNSPLHF. CDR3 DNA: TGTGCCAGCAGCTTGGAACGGCAGGGGAATTCACCCCTCCACTTT.

The V and J genes are TRBV7-9 and TRBJ2-1; a weak D match, TRBD1 (6 bases). V was pared by 1 base and J by 8 bases, with 15 bases between. The CDR3 consists of 15 residues. From germline, CDR1 is SEHNR and CDR2 FQNEAQ (reference sequence). This CDR3 is CASSLGLGPGDEQFF. The DNA of the CDR3 is TGTGCCAGCAGCTTAGGCCTTGGGCCAGGGGATGAGCAGTTCTTC.

The genes are TRBV5-1 and TRBJ2-1, with D tentatively TRBD2 (5 bases). The V gene lost 3 bases and the J gene lost 4 bases, with 17 bases spanning the gap. The CDR3 totals 16 residues. CDR1 and CDR2 from the germline V gene are SGHRS and YFSETQ. CDR3 protein: CASSSVRAASYNEQFF. Here the CDR3 DNA reads TGCGCCAGCAGCTCGGTTCGAGCGGCTTCTTACAATGAGCAGTTCTTC.

The V and J genes are TRBV27 and TRBJ2-1; 10 bases map to TRBD2. The CDR3 runs to 15 residues. V lost 0 bases, J lost 8 bases, and 4 bases stayed unmatched. Germline V gene lookup returns CDR1 MNHEY and CDR2 SMNVEV (reference sequence). The CDR3 nucleotides are TGTGCCAGCAGTTTATCCCTAGCGGGAGTCGATGAGCAGTTCTTC. Protein sequence: CASSLSLAGVDEQFF.

CDR3 bases: TGTGCCAGCAGCCGGGGGTCCAAGTTCGAGCAGTACTTC. It codes for CASSRGSKFEQYF. The V call is TRBV21-1, the J call TRBJ2-7; no DNA check was done on the table's D call, TRBD2. TRBV21-1 is shown as a pseudogene. The CDR3 consists of 13 residues.

The chain joins TRBV4-2 to TRBJ1-1; the match to TRBD1 covers 9 bases. Per the germline V gene, CDR1 is LGHNA and CDR2 is YNFKEQ. CDR3 size: 15 residues. After removal of 1 base from V and 2 bases from J, the junction contained 2 bases not matched to a gene. This CDR3 is CASSQGGQGNTEAFF. CDR3 sequence (DNA): TGTGCCAGCAGCCAAGGGGGACAGGGAAACACTGAAGCTTTCTTT.

The chain recombines TRBV19 with TRBJ2-1, with a weak D call TRBD2 (6 bases). This CDR3 has 16 residues. V was trimmed by 3 bases and J by 0 bases, leaving 12 bases between them. Germline V gene sequence: CDR1 LNHDA, CDR2 SQIVND (reference sequence). In nucleotides, the CDR3 is TGTGCCAGTAGTATCGGGACTCCAAGCTCCTACAATGAGCAGTTCTTC. Amino acids: CASSIGTPSSYNEQFF.

The chain recombines TRBV2 with TRBJ1-1; 9 bases fit TRBD1. Trimming removed 3 bases from V and 6 bases from J; junction bases left unmatched: 5. The CDR3 extends over 14 amino acids. The germline V gene has CDR1 SNHLY and CDR2 FYNNEI. The CDR3 DNA follows: TGTGCCAGCAGTGATCACAGGGGGCGGTCTGAAGCTTTCTTT. Amino acids: CASSDHRGRSEAFF.

This chain uses TRBV2 with TRBJ2-2; perhaps TRBD2 as D (6 bases). CDR3 length equals 15 residues. The germline V gene encodes CDR1 SNHLY and CDR2 FYNNEI. Trimming stripped 2 bases from V and 7 bases from J, with 14 bases between. The CDR3 loop reads CASSERVTGVGELFF. The CDR3 DNA sequence: TGTGCCAGCAGTGAAAGGGTGACGGGGGTCGGGGAGCTGTTTTTT. The variable domain in full, with the rest retrieved from reference TRBV2 and TRBJ2-2, is EPEVTQTPSHQVTQMGQEVILRCVPISNHLYFYWYRQILGQKVEFLVSFYNNEISEKSEIFDDQFSVERPDGSNFTLKIRSTKLEDSAMYFCASSERVTGVGELFFGEGSRLTVL.

V gene TRBV19 combines with J gene TRBJ2-7; D uncertain. CDR3 size: 15 residues. Per germline, CDR1 LNHDA and CDR2 SQIVND (reference sequence). The V end lost 1 base, the J end lost 0 bases, and 10 bases lay between the germline ends. For the CDR3, the DNA is TGTGCCAGTAGTATAGGCGGCGGTAGCTCCTACGAGCAGTACTTC. The encoded protein is CASSIGGGSSYEQYF.

The gene calls are TRBV5-4 and TRBJ2-3; D is possibly TRBD2 (6 bases). Per germline, CDR1 SGHNT and CDR2 YYREEE (reference sequence). CDR3 length: 15 residues. V was clipped by 0 bases and J by 7 bases, with 15 bases between them. As DNA, the CDR3 is TGTGCCAGCAGCTTGGGTGGACTAAGCGGAAATACGCAGTATTTT. Translation: CASSLGGLSGNTQYF. Full variable domain (remainder filled in from reference TRBV5-4 and TRBJ2-3): ETGVTQSPTHLIKTRGQQVTLRCSSQSGHNTVSWYQQALGQGPQFIFQYYREEENGRGNFPPRFSGLQFPNYSSELNVNALELDDSALYLCASSLGGLSGNTQYFGPGTRLTVL.

This clone showed up just once. V is TRBV5-8 and J is TRBJ2-4; TRBD1 is a possible D gene (5 bases). The CDR3 extends over 14 amino acids. The germline CDR1 and CDR2 sequences are SGHTS and YDEGEE. V was clipped by 1 base and J by 1 base, with 6 bases between them. CDR3 residues: CASSLKGAKNIQYF. The CDR3 coding sequence is TGTGCCAGCAGCTTGAAGGGGGCCAAAAACATTCAGTACTTC.

The CDR3 protein is CASSLGPQLAGASYEQYF. The CDR3 DNA reads as TGTGCCAGCAGCTTAGGACCCCAACTAGCGGGGGCCTCCTACGAGCAGTACTTC. The chain employs TRBV7-7 and TRBJ2-7; 11 nucleotides match TRBD2. J lost 0 bases, V lost 1 base, and 8 bases had no gene match. CDR1 and CDR2 (germline): SSHAT, FNYEAQ (reference sequence). The CDR3 has 18 residues.

The rearrangement joins TRBV7-9 to TRBJ2-7, with a weak D call TRBD1 (5 bases). The CDR3 has 14 amino acids. Germline V gives CDR1 SEHNR, CDR2 FQNEAQ (reference sequence). V lost 3 bases to trimming and J lost 2 bases, with 11 bases between them. The CDR3 sequence: CASSLGQAPYEQYF. In DNA, the CDR3 is TGTGCCAGCAGCTTGGGGCAGGCCCCCTACGAGCAGTACTTC.

The gene calls are TRBV30 and TRBJ2-7; possible D gene TRBD2, 5 bases. The CDR3 totals 14 residues. CDR1 is GTSNPN and CDR2 is SVGIG in the germline V gene (reference sequence). With 1 base removed from V and 3 bases from J, the gap between germline ends came to 13 bases. The DNA of the CDR3 is TGTGCCTGGAGTGGAGAGGTTGGAGGCTACGAGCAGTACTTC. Translation: CAWSGEVGGYEQYF.

This sequence joins TRBV20-1 and TRBJ2-7; a weak D match, TRBD1 (6 bases). This CDR3 contains 11 residues. The V gene lost 5 bases and the J gene lost 7 bases, with 12 bases spanning the gap. The germline gives CDR1 DFQATT, CDR2 SNEGSKA (reference sequence). In nucleotides, the CDR3 is TGCAGTGCTTACAGGGCTCAAGAGCAGTACTTC. Its protein is CSAYRAQEQYF.

This clone was detected only once. The chain joins TRBV6-4 to TRBJ1-2, with TRBD1 identical over 8 bases. From germline, CDR1 is MRHNA and CDR2 SNTAGT. The CDR3 length is 16 residues. V gave up 4 bases and J gave up 5 bases; unmatched junction bases: 12. The CDR3 DNA reads TGTGCCAGCAGTGTAGTACAGGAAGGGACAGGATATGGCTACACCTTC. Translation: CASSVVQEGTGYGYTF.

This clone has only one observation. The chain joins TRBV12-5 to TRBJ2-5, with 9 bases that match TRBD2. Losses at the gene ends were 7 bases for V and 2 bases for J; bases not matched to a gene: 2. Germline CDR1 is LGHNT and CDR2 is FRNRAP. The CDR3 covers 13 residues. This CDR3 reads CASALAGQETQYF. The CDR3 DNA reads as TGTGCTAGTGCCCTAGCGGGACAAGAGACCCAGTACTTC.

The chain carries TRBV15 and TRBJ2-3; the match to TRBD1 covers 11 bases. In germline, CDR1 is LNHNV, CDR2 YYDKDF (reference sequence). The CDR3 totals 15 residues. J lost 4 bases, V lost 5 bases, and 5 bases had no gene match. In DNA form, the CDR3 reads TGTGCCACCAGCGCAAGGACAGGGGGCGCAGATACGCAGTATTTT. Its translation is CATSARTGGADTQYF. Together with reference TRBV15 and TRBJ2-3, the CDR3 gives the full variable domain: DAMVIQNPRYQVTQFGKPVTLSCSQTLNHNVMYWYQQKSSQAPKLLFHYYDKDFNNEADTPDNFQSRRPNTSFCFLDIRSPGLGDTAMYLCATSARTGGADTQYFGPGTRLTVL.

The chain recombines TRBV19 with TRBJ2-2; TRBD2 matches at 11 bases. The CDR3 loop spans 17 amino acids. Germline values: CDR1 LNHDA, CDR2 SQIVND (reference sequence). V shed 6 bases and J 1 base; nucleotides not matched to a gene: 7. CDR3 nucleotides: TGTGCCAGTAGGGGGGCTAGCGGGAGGTGGAACACCGGGGAGCTGTTTTTT. This sequence encodes CASRGASGRWNTGELFF.

The gene calls are TRBV30 and TRBJ2-5; no firm D call. Deletions cut 0 bases from V and 7 bases from J, with 6 bases between. The CDR3 is 11 residues long. Germline values: CDR1 GTSNPN, CDR2 SVGIG (reference sequence). CDR3 sequence (DNA): TGTGCCTGGAGTGTCCGAGGGACCCAGTACTTC. The encoded protein is CAWSVRGTQYF. The full variable domain, in which reference TRBV30 and TRBJ2-5 provide the parts outside the CDR3, is SQTIHQWPATLVQPVGSPLSLECTVEGTSNPNLYWYRQAAGRGLQLLFYSVGIGQISSEVPQNLSASRPQDRQFILSSKKLLLSDSGFYLCAWSVRGTQYFGPGTRLLVL.

This clone has a handful of counts. At the DNA level, this CDR3 is encoded by other sequences in the same sample as well. The chain employs TRBV30 and TRBJ2-5; 11 nucleotides align to TRBD2. This CDR3 region has 14 residues. J gave up 4 bases and V 1 base, and 2 bases lay outside the gene matches. Looked up from germline, CDR1 is GTSNPN and CDR2 is SVGIG (reference sequence). The CDR3 is CAWSGLAGGETQYF. The CDR3, as DNA: TGTGCCTGGAGTGGGCTAGCGGGAGGAGAGACCCAGTACTTC.

This chain uses TRBV11-3 with TRBJ2-1; 8 bases are shared with TRBD2. The ends lost 3 bases at V and 5 bases at J; junction bases unmatched: 0. Per germline, CDR1 SGHNT and CDR2 YENEEA. CDR3 length equals 13 residues. The CDR3 loop reads CASSFSGNNEQFF. In DNA form, the CDR3 reads TGTGCCAGCAGCTTTAGCGGGAACAATGAGCAGTTCTTC.

The V and J genes are TRBV19 and TRBJ2-6; D may be TRBD2 (6 bases). This CDR3 has 19 amino acids. V lost 6 bases and J lost 0, with 21 bases in between. CDR1 and CDR2 (germline): LNHDA, SQIVND (reference sequence). The CDR3 nucleotides read TGTGCCAGTAGCACGGAGGGCGGTCGAATTTACTCTGGGGCCAACGTCCTGACTTTC. It codes for CASSTEGGRIYSGANVLTF.

V usage is TRBV6-1 and J usage is TRBJ2-7, with D tentatively TRBD1 (6 bases). This CDR3 has 13 amino acids. Trimming removed 8 bases from V and 0 bases from J, with 11 bases in between. Germline V gene sequence: CDR1 MNHNS, CDR2 SASEGT. The chain's CDR3 is CASGGQSSYEQYF. The CDR3 DNA reads TGTGCCAGCGGGGGCCAGAGCTCCTACGAGCAGTACTTC.

The chain joins TRBV5-1 to TRBJ2-3, with D perhaps matching TRBD2 (5 bases). Germline CDR1 and CDR2: SGHRS and YFSETQ. The CDR3 consists of 15 residues. Trimming stripped 5 bases from V and 0 bases from J, with 13 bases between. The CDR3 sequence is CASRFTRDSTDTQYF. The CDR3 DNA sequence: TGCGCCAGCAGGTTTACGAGGGATAGCACAGATACGCAGTATTTT.

The chain couples TRBV6-5 to TRBJ1-2; no clear D gene. This CDR3 contains 14 residues. Germline CDR1 is MNHEY and CDR2 is SVGAGI. Trimming stripped 2 bases from V and 3 bases from J, with 10 bases between. CDR3 bases: TGTGCCAGCAGTTACGTCCGGGGTTACTATGGCTACACCTTC. It translates to CASSYVRGYYGYTF.